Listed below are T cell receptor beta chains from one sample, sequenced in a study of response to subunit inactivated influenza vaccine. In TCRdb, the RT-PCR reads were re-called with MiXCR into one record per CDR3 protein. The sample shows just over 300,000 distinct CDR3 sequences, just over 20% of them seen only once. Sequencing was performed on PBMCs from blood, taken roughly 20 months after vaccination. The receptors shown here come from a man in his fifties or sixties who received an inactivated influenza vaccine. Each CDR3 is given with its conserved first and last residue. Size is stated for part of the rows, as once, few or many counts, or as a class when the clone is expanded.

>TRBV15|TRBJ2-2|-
CATSSPGLAGVITGELFF
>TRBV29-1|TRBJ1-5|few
CSVGQANQPQHF
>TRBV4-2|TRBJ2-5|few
CASSPHSGGLGTSEETQYF
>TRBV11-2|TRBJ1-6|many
CASTRRQGALNNSPLHF
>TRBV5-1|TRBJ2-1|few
CASSLSLARGAEQFF
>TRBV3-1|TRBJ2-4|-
CASSQDYSAGPIQYF
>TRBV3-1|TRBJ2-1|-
CASSQSGGNEQFF
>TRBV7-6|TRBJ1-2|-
CASSIIGKGYTF
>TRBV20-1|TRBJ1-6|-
CSGKQTGATYSPLHF
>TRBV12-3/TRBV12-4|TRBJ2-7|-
CASRIGEMYEQYF
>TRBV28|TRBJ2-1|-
CASTPPDYNEQFF
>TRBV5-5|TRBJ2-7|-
CASSSGQGWAAYEQYF
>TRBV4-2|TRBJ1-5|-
CASSQTGDSNQPQHF
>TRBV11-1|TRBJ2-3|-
CASSSKVTDTQYF
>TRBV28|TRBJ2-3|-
CASRSSGSGTDTQYF
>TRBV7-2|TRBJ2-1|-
CASSLAPGPGSEQFF
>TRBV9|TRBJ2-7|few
CASSVGSGVQYEQYF
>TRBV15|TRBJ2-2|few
CATSRGDVTGELFF
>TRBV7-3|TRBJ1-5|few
CASSFPEGVDQPQHF
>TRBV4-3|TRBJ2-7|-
CASSQGQDRGQSGQYF
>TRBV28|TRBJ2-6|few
CASTLNMGASGSSGANVLTF
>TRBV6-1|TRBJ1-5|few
CASRAGTGGGSYSNQPQHF
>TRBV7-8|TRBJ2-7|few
CASSHYYEQYF
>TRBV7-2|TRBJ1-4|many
CASSFQAATNEKLFF
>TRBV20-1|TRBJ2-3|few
CSARPPPTKNYSTDTQYF
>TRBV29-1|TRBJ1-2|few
CSVDKTPGGQVGYTF
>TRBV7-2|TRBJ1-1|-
CASSGIMNTEAFF
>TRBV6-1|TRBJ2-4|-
CATQKPRDIENIQYF
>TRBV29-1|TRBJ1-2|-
CSVQTGGDYGYTF
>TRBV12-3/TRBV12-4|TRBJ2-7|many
CASSLDRTYEQYF
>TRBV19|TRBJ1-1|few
CASSPLGGTEAFF
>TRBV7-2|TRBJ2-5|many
CASSLSGGTQYF
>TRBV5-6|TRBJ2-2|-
CASSPPGLANTGELFF